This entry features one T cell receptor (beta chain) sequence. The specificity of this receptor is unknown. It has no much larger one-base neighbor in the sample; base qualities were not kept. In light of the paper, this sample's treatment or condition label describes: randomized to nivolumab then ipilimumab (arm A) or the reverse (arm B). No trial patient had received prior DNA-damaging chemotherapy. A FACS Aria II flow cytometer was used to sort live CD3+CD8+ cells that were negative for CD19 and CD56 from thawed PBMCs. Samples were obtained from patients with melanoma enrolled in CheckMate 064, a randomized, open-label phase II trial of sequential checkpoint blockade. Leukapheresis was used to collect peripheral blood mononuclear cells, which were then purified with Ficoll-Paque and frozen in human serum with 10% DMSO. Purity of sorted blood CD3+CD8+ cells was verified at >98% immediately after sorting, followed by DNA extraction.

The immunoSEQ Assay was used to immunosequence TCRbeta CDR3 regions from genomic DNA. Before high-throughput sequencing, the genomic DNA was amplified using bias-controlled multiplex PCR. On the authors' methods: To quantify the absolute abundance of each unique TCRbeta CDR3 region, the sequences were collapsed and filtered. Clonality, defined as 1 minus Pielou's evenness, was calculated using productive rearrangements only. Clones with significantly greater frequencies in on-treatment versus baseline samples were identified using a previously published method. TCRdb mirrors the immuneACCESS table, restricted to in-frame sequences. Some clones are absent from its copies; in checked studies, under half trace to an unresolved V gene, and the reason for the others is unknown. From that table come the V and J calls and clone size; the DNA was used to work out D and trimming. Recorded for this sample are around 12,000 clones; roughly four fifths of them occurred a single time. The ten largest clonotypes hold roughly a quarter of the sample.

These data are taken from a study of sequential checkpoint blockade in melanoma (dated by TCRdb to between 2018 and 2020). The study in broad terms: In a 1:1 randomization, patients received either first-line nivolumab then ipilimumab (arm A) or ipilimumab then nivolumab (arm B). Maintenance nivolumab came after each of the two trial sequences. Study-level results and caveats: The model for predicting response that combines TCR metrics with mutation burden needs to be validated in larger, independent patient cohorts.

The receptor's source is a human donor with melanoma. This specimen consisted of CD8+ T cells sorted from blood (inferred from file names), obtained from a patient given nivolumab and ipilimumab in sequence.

At the DNA level, the sequence is TGTGCCAGCAGCTTGGTTTCGACTAGCGTTACCTACGAGCAGTACTTC. This gives the protein CASSLVSTSVTYEQYF. The sequence is built from TRBV5-4 and TRBJ2-5, with TRBD2 identical over 8 junction bases. The tail of the sequence fits TRBJ2-7 better, so the J call may be wrong. The CDR3 spans 16 residues, from the cysteine through the phenylalanine. Left in the record is the CDR3 DNA by itself, 48 bases read in frame from the first base. Sequences SGHNT (CDR1) and YYREEE (CDR2) are obtained from the germline V gene (reference sequence).